This T cell receptor (beta chain) comes out of a study of spatial heterogeneity in lung cancer. The overall study: Detected beta-chain sequences consistently exceeded alpha-chain sequences.

As for this clonotype: Its antigen is still unknown. This beta chain is off target for a library built for alpha chains, so its abundance means little.

Unique molecular identifiers tagged every individual TCR cDNA molecule. TCRdb processed the 5' RACE reads anew with MiXCR; each CDR3 protein has one entry. The data hold 13,000 or so distinct CDR3 sequences, with under 6% observed a single time. General study results and limits: Tracking of tumor mutation counts was seen in expanded intratumoral alpha and beta TCR counts.

V was clipped by 5 bases and J by 9 bases, with 19 bases between them. This CDR3 is 14 amino acids long. In germline, CDR1 is MNHEY, CDR2 SVGEGT. Time point given: sample taken at primary tumor resection. The donors were 55 to 85 patients with non-small cell lung cancer that was early-stage and untreated. Sequencing of whole RNA from tumor, nontumor lung or frozen PBMC involved no sorting. The clonotype was recovered from a male donor with early-stage non-small cell lung cancer. This sequence joins TRBV6-2 or TRBV6-3 and TRBJ2-5; the D call may be TRBD1 or TRBD2 (5 bases each). This specimen was lung tumor tissue, taken at surgery. The CDR3 nucleotides are TGTGCCAGCAGTCGCCGGGACCCACCCGTGGCCCAGTACTTC. Its protein product is CASSRRDPPVAQYF.